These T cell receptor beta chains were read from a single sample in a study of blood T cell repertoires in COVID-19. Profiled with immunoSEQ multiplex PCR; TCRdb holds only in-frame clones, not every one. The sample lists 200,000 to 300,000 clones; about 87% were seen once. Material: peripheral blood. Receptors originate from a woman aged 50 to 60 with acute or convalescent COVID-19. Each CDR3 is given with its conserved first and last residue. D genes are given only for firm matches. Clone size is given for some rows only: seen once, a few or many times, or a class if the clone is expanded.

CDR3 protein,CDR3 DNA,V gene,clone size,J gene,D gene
CSASFGGTDTQYF,TGCAGTGCTAGTTTCGGGGGAACAGATACGCAGTATTTT,TRBV20-1,NA,TRBJ2-3,NA
CAISDPGGFDTEAFF,TGTGCCATCAGTGACCCAGGGGGCTTTGACACTGAAGCTTTCTTT,TRBV10-3,NA,TRBJ1-1,TRBD1
CASLYEPGSYNEQFF,TGTGCCAGTCTCTATGAACCGGGATCCTACAATGAGCAGTTCTTC,TRBV19,NA,TRBJ2-1,NA
CASSYSTGNYGYTF,TGTGCCAGCAGTTACTCGACGGGGAACTATGGCTACACCTTC,TRBV6-5,NA,TRBJ1-2,NA
CASAKRERGTDTQYF,TGTGCCAGTGCGAAGCGGGAGAGGGGCACAGATACGCAGTATTTT,TRBV19,NA,TRBJ2-3,TRBD2
CAISERGQGLGNSPLHF,TGTGCCATCAGTGAAAGGGGACAGGGGCTCGGAAATTCACCCCTCCACTTT,TRBV10-3,NA,TRBJ1-6,TRBD1
CASSSEPRTGWNEQFF,TGTGCCAGCAGTTCCGAACCCAGGACAGGGTGGAATGAGCAGTTCTTC,TRBV27,NA,TRBJ2-1,TRBD1
CASSLVASGSYEQYF,TGTGCCAGCAGTTTAGTGGCTAGCGGGTCCTACGAGCAGTACTTC,TRBV27,NA,TRBJ2-7,TRBD2
CASSSVTRGRNQPQHF,TGTGCCAGTAGTTCAGTAACCAGGGGAAGGAATCAGCCCCAGCATTTT,TRBV19,NA,TRBJ1-5,NA
CASKAGSQETQYF,TGCGCCAGCAAGGCCGGGAGCCAAGAGACCCAGTACTTC,TRBV10-1,NA,TRBJ2-5,NA
CASSQDRNTEAFF,TGTGCCAGCAGCCAAGACAGGAACACTGAAGCTTTCTTT,TRBV14,NA,TRBJ1-1,NA
CASSPRDRGVATNEKLFF,TGTGCCAGCTCACCACGGGACAGGGGGGTTGCAACTAATGAAAAACTGTTTTTT,TRBV18,NA,TRBJ1-4,TRBD1
CASRSGRGSGSGYTF,TGCGCCAGCAGATCGGGAAGGGGGTCGGGTTCCGGCTACACCTTC,TRBV4-3,NA,TRBJ1-2,NA
CASRVTGGTEAFF,TGTGCCAGCAGAGTGACAGGGGGCACTGAAGCTTTCTTT,TRBV2,few,TRBJ1-1,TRBD1
CASSWGTSGYNEQFF,TGTGCCAGCAGCTGGGGGACTAGCGGCTACAATGAGCAGTTCTTC,TRBV5-6,NA,TRBJ2-1,TRBD2
CASSPPFGQEGHTEAFF,TGTGCCAGCTCACCCCCTTTTGGACAGGAGGGTCACACTGAAGCTTTCTTT,TRBV18,NA,TRBJ1-1,TRBD1
CASSRDSGRVNNEQFF,TGTGCCAGCAGTCGGGATAGCGGGAGAGTTAACAATGAGCAGTTCTTC,TRBV11-1,NA,TRBJ2-1,TRBD2